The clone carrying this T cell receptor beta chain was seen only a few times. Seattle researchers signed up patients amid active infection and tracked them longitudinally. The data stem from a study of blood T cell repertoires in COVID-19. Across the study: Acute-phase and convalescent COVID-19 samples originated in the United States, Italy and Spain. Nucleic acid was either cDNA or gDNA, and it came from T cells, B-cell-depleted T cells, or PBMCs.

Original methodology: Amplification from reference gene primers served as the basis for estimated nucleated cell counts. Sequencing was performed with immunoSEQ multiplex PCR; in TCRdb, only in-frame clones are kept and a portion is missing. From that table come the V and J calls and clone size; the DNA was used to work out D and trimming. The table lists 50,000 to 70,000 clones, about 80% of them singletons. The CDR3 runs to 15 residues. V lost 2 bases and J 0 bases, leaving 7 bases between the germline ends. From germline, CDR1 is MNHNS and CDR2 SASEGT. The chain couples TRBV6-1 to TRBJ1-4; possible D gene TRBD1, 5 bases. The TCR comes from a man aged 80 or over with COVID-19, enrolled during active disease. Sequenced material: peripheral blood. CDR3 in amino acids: CASSELGPTNEKLFF. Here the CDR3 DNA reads TGTGCCAGCAGTGAACTGGGGCCAACTAATGAAAAACTGTTTTTT.